The 15 T cell receptor beta chains presented below share a single source sample, sequenced in a study of shared clonotypes between healthy human individuals. Here immunoSEQ multiplex PCR was the method, and the copy in TCRdb shows in-frame clones only, minus some. The sample consists of more than 2 million clones, about 93% of them appearing once. Terminally differentiated effector memory CD45RA+ cells were excluded by CCR7 positive selection of CD45RO-negative cells. Sequencing was carried out using naive CD8+ T cells from PBMCs. These TCRs come from a young man in good health. Some clones in this sample may be carry-over from other donors' samples.

The rearrangement links TRBV7-6 to TRBJ2-7; 8 bases line up with TRBD2. The CDR3 is 16 residues long. Germline V gives CDR1 SGHVS, CDR2 FNYEAQ. V shed 1 base, J shed 0 bases, and the junction held 5 bases outside the gene matches. CDR3 DNA sequence: TGTGCCAGCAGCTTAGGGGGTAGCGGGATCTCCTACGAGCAGTACTTC. Residues: CASSLGGSGISYEQYF.

The V call is TRBV5-1, the J call TRBJ2-3; no firm D call. The germline CDR1 and CDR2 sequences are SGHRS and YFSETQ. This CDR3 has 16 amino acids. V lost 0 bases to trimming and J lost 4 bases, with 15 bases between them. CDR3 residues: CASSLEYGVFPDTQYF. Here the CDR3 DNA reads TGCGCCAGCAGCTTGGAGTATGGGGTCTTCCCAGATACGCAGTATTTT.

The chain employs TRBV27 and TRBJ2-5; the D is unclear. Germline values: CDR1 MNHEY, CDR2 SMNVEV (reference sequence). With 6 bases removed from V and 4 bases from J, the gap between germline ends came to 18 bases. The CDR3 is made up of 15 amino acids. CDR3 in DNA: TGTGCCAGCAGCCACGCTTGGACGCGCAGAGAGACCCAGTACTTC. Translated, it gives CASSHAWTRRETQYF.

The J gene is TRBJ2-1, the V gene TRBV10-3; TRBD2 matches 7 bases. The CDR3 is 17 residues long. The junction had 9 bases not matched to a gene; V was cut back by 4 bases and J by 0 bases. Looked up from germline, CDR1 is ENHRY and CDR2 is SYGVKD. CDR3 sequence (DNA): TGTGCCATCAGTGGAACCCTAGCGGCCCCCTCCTACAATGAGCAGTTCTTC. It codes for CAISGTLAAPSYNEQFF.

The chain employs TRBV13 and TRBJ2-7, with TRBD2 matching over 11 bases. The junction had 5 bases not matched to a gene; V was cut back by 4 bases and J by 3 bases. This CDR3 has 15 residues. The germline CDR1 and CDR2 sequences are PRHDT and FYEKMQ (reference sequence). The DNA of the CDR3 is TGTGCCAGCAGCTCCCGACTAGCGGGAATCTACGAGCAGTACTTC. Residues: CASSSRLAGIYEQYF.

This clone was picked up one time. CDR3 loop: CASSLNTGKYF. DNA for the CDR3: TGTGCCAGCAGCTTAAACACAGGAAAGTACTTC. This chain links TRBV7-9 with TRBJ2-4, with D perhaps TRBD1 (5 bases). This CDR3 has 11 amino acids. CDR1 and CDR2 (germline): SEHNR, FQNEAQ (reference sequence). Trimming removed 2 bases at V and 14 bases at J, with 10 bases between.

This clone was seen once. This rearrangement joins TRBV4-1 to TRBJ2-3; the match to TRBD2 covers 8 bases. This CDR3 spans 17 amino acids. Germline CDR1 MGHRA, CDR2 YSYEKL. With 0 bases clipped from V and 0 bases from J, the junction kept 5 bases outside the gene matches. For the CDR3, the DNA is TGCGCCAGCAGCCAAGATCGAGCTAGCGGGAGCACAGATACGCAGTATTTT. It codes for CASSQDRASGSTDTQYF.

The chain has TRBV5-6 and TRBJ2-5; no clear D gene. Germline V CDR1 and CDR2: SGHDT, YYEEEE. This CDR3 is 14 amino acids long. V was clipped by 0 bases and J by 2 bases, with 8 bases between them. CDR3 in DNA: TGTGCCAGCAGCTTGGAAGGGCTGCAAGAGACCCAGTACTTC. Encoded protein: CASSLEGLQETQYF.

This chain joins TRBV6-5 and TRBJ2-7; weak D call: TRBD1 (5 bases). Germline V gene lookup returns CDR1 MNHEY and CDR2 SVGAGI. The CDR3 totals 13 residues. V was trimmed by 6 bases and J by 3 bases, leaving 12 bases between them. CDR3 sequence (DNA): TGTGCCAGCAGCATCAGGGCCGGCTACGAGCAGTACTTC. Protein: CASSIRAGYEQYF.

The genes are TRBV6-5 and TRBJ1-5, with D unclear. The germline CDR1 and CDR2 sequences are MNHEY and SVGAGI. Deletions cut 2 bases from V and 3 bases from J, with 11 bases between. The CDR3 runs to 15 residues. CDR3: CASSYARSTNQPQHF. The CDR3 nucleotides are TGTGCCAGCAGTTACGCCAGGAGTACCAATCAGCCCCAGCATTTT.

As for this clone: In the same sample, other DNA sequences code for this CDR3. The rearrangement joins TRBV28 to TRBJ2-5; possible D gene TRBD2, 5 bases. This CDR3 is 13 amino acids long. Deletions cut 6 bases from V and 5 bases from J, with 13 bases between. Germline assignment: CDR1 MDHEN and CDR2 SYDVKM. The DNA of the CDR3 is TGTGCCAGCAGGCGTCTAGCTGGGGAGACCCAGTACTTC. This translates into CASRRLAGETQYF.

V is TRBV28 and J is TRBJ2-3; D perhaps matches TRBD2 (6 bases). The CDR3 loop spans 13 amino acids. Germline lookup yields CDR1 MDHEN and CDR2 SYDVKM. V gave up 9 bases and J gave up 6 bases, with 16 bases separating them. The CDR3 sequence: CARLSTGEDTQYF. As DNA, the CDR3 is TGTGCCAGGCTGTCGACGGGAGAGGATACGCAGTATTTT.

This clone was seen a single time. The chain recombines TRBV13 with TRBJ2-7; TRBD1 matches at 10 bases. The germline gives CDR1 PRHDT, CDR2 FYEKMQ (reference sequence). The CDR3 has 16 residues. The trim removed 5 bases at V and 5 bases at J, leaving 12 bases unmatched. CDR3 sequence reads: CASSLDFWGQGNEQYF. DNA for the CDR3: TGTGCCAGCAGCCTAGATTTTTGGGGACAGGGGAACGAGCAGTACTTC.

J is TRBJ2-7 and V is TRBV9; D possibly corresponds to TRBD1 (6 bases). The CDR3 runs to 13 residues. The ends were cut back, 4 bases at V and 4 bases at J, with 12 bases in the middle. Germline V gene lookup returns CDR1 SGDLS and CDR2 YYNGEE. CDR3 loop: CASSPGVMYEQYF. The CDR3 nucleotides are TGTGCCAGCAGCCCAGGGGTGATGTACGAGCAGTACTTC. The whole variable domain, filled in from reference TRBV9 and TRBJ2-7, reads DSGVTQTPKHLITATGQRVTLRCSPRSGDLSVYWYQQSLDQGLQFLIQYYNGEERAKGNILERFSAQQFPDLHSELNLSSLELGDSALYFCASSPGVMYEQYFGPGTRLTVT.

This sequence joins TRBV7-3 and TRBJ2-1, with TRBD1 as a possible D gene (6 bases). Germline-derived CDR1 and CDR2 are SGHTA and FQGTGA. The CDR3 is made up of 14 amino acids. Trimming took 3 bases from V and 6 from J, leaving 12 bases between them. The CDR3 sequence is CASSFMGAGNEQFF. The CDR3 DNA reads TGTGCCAGCAGCTTCATGGGGGCGGGCAATGAGCAGTTCTTC.